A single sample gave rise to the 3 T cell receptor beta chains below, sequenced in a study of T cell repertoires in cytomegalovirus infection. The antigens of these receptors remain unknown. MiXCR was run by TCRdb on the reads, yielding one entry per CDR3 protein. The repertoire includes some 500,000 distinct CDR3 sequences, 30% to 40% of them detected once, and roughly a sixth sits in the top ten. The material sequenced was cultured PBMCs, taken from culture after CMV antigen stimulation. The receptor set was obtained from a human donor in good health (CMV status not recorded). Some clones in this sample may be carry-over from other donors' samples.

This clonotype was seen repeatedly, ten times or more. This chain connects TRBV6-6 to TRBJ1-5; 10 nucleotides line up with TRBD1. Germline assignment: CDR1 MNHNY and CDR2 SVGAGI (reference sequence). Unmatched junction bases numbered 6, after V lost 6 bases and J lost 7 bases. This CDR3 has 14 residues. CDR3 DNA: TGTGCCAGCAGAACCGGACAGGGGGACCAGCCCCAGCATTTT. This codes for CASRTGQGDQPQHF.

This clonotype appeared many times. The CDR3 DNA reads as TGTGCCAGCTTCAAGGAGACGGGAGGGTCCTACGAGCAGTACTTC. This encodes CASFKETGGSYEQYF. The rearrangement links TRBV7-2 to TRBJ2-7; 8 bases line up with TRBD2. The CDR3 is made up of 15 amino acids. The J segment lost 1 base and the V segment lost 8 bases, leaving 10 bases of the junction unmatched. Germline CDR1 SGHTA, CDR2 FQGNSA.

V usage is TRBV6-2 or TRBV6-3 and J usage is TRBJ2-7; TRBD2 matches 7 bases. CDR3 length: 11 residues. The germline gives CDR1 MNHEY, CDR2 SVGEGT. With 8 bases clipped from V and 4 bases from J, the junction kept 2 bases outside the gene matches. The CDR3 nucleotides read TGTGCCAGCGGGCGGGAGTACGAGCAGTACGTC. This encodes CASGREYEQYV.